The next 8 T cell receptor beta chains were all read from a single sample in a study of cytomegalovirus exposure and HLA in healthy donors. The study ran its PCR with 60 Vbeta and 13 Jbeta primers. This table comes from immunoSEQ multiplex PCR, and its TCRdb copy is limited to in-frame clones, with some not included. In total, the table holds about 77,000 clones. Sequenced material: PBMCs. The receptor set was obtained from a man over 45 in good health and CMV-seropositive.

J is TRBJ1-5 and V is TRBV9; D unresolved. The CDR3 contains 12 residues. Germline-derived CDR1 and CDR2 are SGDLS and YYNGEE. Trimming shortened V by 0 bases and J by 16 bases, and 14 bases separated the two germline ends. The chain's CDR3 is CASSVVRLSKHF. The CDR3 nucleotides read TGTGCCAGCAGCGTAGTTCGGTTAAGTAAACATTTT.

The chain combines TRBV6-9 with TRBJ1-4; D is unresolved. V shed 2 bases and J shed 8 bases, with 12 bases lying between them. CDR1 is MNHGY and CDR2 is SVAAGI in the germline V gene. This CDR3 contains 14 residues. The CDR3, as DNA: TGTGCCAGCAGTTATACGGCGGGGAGAGAAAAACTGTTTTTT. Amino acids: CASSYTAGREKLFF.

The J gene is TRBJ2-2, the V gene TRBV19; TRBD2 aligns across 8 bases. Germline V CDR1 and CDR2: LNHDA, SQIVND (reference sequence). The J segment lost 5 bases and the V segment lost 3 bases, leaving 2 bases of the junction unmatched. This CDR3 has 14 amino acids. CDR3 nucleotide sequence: TGTGCCAGTAGTATTAGCGGGGAAACCGGGGAGCTGTTTTTT. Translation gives CASSISGETGELFF.

Here the CDR3 reads CAFSQGFTTRGARNIQYF. The CDR3 coding sequence is TGCGCCTTCAGCCAAGGTTTCACTACCCGGGGGGCAAGGAACATTCAGTACTTC. V is TRBV4-1 and J is TRBJ2-4; D possibly corresponds to TRBD2 (7 bases). In germline, CDR1 is MGHRA, CDR2 YSYEKL. The CDR3 covers 18 residues. Deletions cut 11 bases from V and 7 bases from J, with 33 bases between.

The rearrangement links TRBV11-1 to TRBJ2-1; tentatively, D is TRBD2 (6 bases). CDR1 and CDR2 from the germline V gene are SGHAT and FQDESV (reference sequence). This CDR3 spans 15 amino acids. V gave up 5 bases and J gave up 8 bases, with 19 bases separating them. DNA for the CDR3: TGTGCCAGCAGCGCGCAGGGCAGGGAGGTCGATGAGCAGTTCTTC. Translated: CASSAQGREVDEQFF.

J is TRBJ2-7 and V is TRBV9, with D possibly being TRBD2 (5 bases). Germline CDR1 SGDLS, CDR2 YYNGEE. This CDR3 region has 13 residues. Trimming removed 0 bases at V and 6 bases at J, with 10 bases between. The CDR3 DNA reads TGTGCCAGCAGCGTAGCTGAGGGCGTCGAGCAGTACGTC. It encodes CASSVAEGVEQYV.

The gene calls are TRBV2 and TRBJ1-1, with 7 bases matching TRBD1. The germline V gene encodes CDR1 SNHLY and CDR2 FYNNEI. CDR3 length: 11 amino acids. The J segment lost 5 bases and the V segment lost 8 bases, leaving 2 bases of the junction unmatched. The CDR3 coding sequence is TGTGCCAGCGGCAGGGGGACTGAAGCTTTCTTT. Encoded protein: CASGRGTEAFF. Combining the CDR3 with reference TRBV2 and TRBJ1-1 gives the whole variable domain EPEVTQTPSHQVTQMGQEVILRCVPISNHLYFYWYRQILGQKVEFLVSFYNNEISEKSEIFDDQFSVERPDGSNFTLKIRSTKLEDSAMYFCASGRGTEAFFGQGTRLTVV.

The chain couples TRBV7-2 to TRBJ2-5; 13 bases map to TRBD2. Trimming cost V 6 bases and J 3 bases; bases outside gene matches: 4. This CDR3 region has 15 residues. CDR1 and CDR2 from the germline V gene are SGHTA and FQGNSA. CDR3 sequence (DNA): TGTGCCAGCAGTTGGACTAGCGGGGGAGAAGAGACCCAGTACTTC. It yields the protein CASSWTSGGEETQYF.